A selection of T cell receptor beta chains follows, all from one sample in a study of OX40 agonist ivuxolimab in advanced cancers. Here immunoSEQ multiplex PCR was the method, and the copy in TCRdb shows in-frame clones only, minus some. The repertoire holds 75,000 to 95,000 clones, with about 90% as singletons. Sequencing was performed on CD4+ or CD8+ T cells sorted from blood, taken in a trial of the OX40 agonist ivuxolimab. These receptor sequences come from an adult with an advanced solid tumor such as melanoma, head and neck, liver or kidney cancer. CDR3s include the opening cysteine and the closing phenylalanine or tryptophan. A D gene is named only where the DNA matches it firmly. Where a row states a size, it is once, few, many or the class of an expanded clone; other rows omit it.

len: 13; abundance: .; v_gene: TRBV25-1; j_gene: TRBJ2-7; d_gene: TRBD1; CDR3aa: CASRETGSYEQYF; CDR3nt: TGTGCCAGCAGGGAGACAGGGTCCTACGAGCAGTACTTC
len: 14; abundance: once; v_gene: TRBV6-5; j_gene: TRBJ2-3; d_gene: .; CDR3aa: CASSYLQGTDTQYF; CDR3nt: TGTGCCAGCAGTTACCTGCAGGGCACAGATACGCAGTATTTT
len: 15; abundance: once; v_gene: TRBV6-1; j_gene: TRBJ2-7; d_gene: TRBD1; CDR3aa: CASRNRDRGLSEQYF; CDR3nt: TGTGCCAGCAGAAACCGGGACAGGGGGCTTTCCGAGCAGTACTTC
len: 14; abundance: once; v_gene: TRBV7-2; j_gene: TRBJ2-1; d_gene: .; CDR3aa: CASSLVVLTNEQFF; CDR3nt: TGTGCCAGCAGCTTAGTCGTCTTAACCAATGAGCAGTTCTTC
len: 12; abundance: .; v_gene: TRBV30; j_gene: TRBJ2-5; d_gene: .; CDR3aa: CAWDQDQETQYF; CDR3nt: TGTGCCTGGGACCAAGACCAAGAGACCCAGTACTTC
len: 16; abundance: .; v_gene: TRBV2; j_gene: TRBJ2-5; d_gene: .; CDR3aa: CASTLLVNTGQETQYF; CDR3nt: TGTGCCAGCACCCTACTCGTGAACACCGGTCAAGAGACCCAGTACTTC
len: 14; abundance: .; v_gene: TRBV29-1; j_gene: TRBJ2-2; d_gene: TRBD1; CDR3aa: CSVVGGTNTGELFF; CDR3nt: TGCAGCGTTGTAGGGGGCACGAACACCGGGGAGCTGTTTTTT
len: 16; abundance: .; v_gene: TRBV4-2; j_gene: TRBJ2-7; d_gene: TRBD2; CDR3aa: CASSRELAGEFYEQYF; CDR3nt: TGTGCCAGCAGCCGGGAACTAGCGGGAGAGTTCTACGAGCAGTACTTC
len: 15; abundance: .; v_gene: TRBV6-6; j_gene: TRBJ2-7; d_gene: TRBD2; CDR3aa: CASNGGSGLDYEQYF; CDR3nt: TGTGCCAGCAATGGGGGGTCGGGACTAGACTACGAGCAGTACTTC
len: 13; abundance: once; v_gene: TRBV6-1; j_gene: TRBJ1-1; d_gene: .; CDR3aa: CASSSVWDTEAFF; CDR3nt: TGTGCCAGCAGTTCAGTATGGGACACTGAAGCTTTCTTT
len: 14; abundance: .; v_gene: TRBV18; j_gene: TRBJ2-2; d_gene: TRBD2; CDR3aa: CASSRGSRTGELFF; CDR3nt: TGTGCCAGCTCACGCGGGAGTCGTACCGGGGAGCTGTTTTTT
len: 22; abundance: .; v_gene: TRBV18; j_gene: TRBJ2-1; d_gene: TRBD2; CDR3aa: CASSPTPGLGLGSPSSYNEQFF; CDR3nt: TGTGCCAGCTCACCAACTCCGGGACTAGGACTAGGCTCCCCGAGCTCCTACAATGAGCAGTTCTTC
len: 14; abundance: .; v_gene: TRBV19; j_gene: TRBJ2-1; d_gene: .; CDR3aa: CASSPMSSYNEQFF; CDR3nt: TGTGCCAGTAGCCCAATGAGCTCCTACAATGAGCAGTTCTTC
len: 15; abundance: .; v_gene: TRBV6-5; j_gene: TRBJ1-1; d_gene: .; CDR3aa: CASRGTQASATEAFF; CDR3nt: TGTGCCAGCAGGGGGACACAGGCGTCGGCCACTGAAGCTTTCTTT
len: 14; abundance: .; v_gene: TRBV19; j_gene: TRBJ2-2; d_gene: .; CDR3aa: CASTGPRGTGELFF; CDR3nt: TGTGCCAGTACCGGGCCCCGGGGCACCGGGGAGCTGTTTTTT
len: 12; abundance: .; v_gene: TRBV18; j_gene: TRBJ2-1; d_gene: .; CDR3aa: CASSPRGDEQFF; CDR3nt: TGTGCCAGCTCACCAAGGGGCGATGAGCAGTTCTTC
len: 14; abundance: once; v_gene: TRBV5-1; j_gene: TRBJ1-4; d_gene: .; CDR3aa: CASSLGSTAEKLFF; CDR3nt: TGCGCCAGCAGCTTGGGCTCGACGGCGGAAAAACTGTTTTTT
len: 12; abundance: once; v_gene: TRBV28; j_gene: TRBJ1-1; d_gene: .; CDR3aa: CASRLGWTEAFF; CDR3nt: TGTGCCAGCAGGCTAGGGTGGACTGAAGCTTTCTTT
len: 17; abundance: .; v_gene: TRBV5-6; j_gene: TRBJ1-2; d_gene: TRBD1; CDR3aa: CASSLGDGTGRFHGYTF; CDR3nt: TGTGCCAGCAGCTTGGGAGACGGGACAGGGAGGTTCCATGGCTACACCTTC
len: 14; abundance: .; v_gene: TRBV9; j_gene: TRBJ2-3; d_gene: TRBD1; CDR3aa: CASSNRQGSDTQYF; CDR3nt: TGTGCCAGCAGCAATCGACAGGGGTCAGATACGCAGTATTTT
len: 14; abundance: few; v_gene: TRBV2; j_gene: TRBJ1-1; d_gene: .; CDR3aa: CASSVRQGGTEAFF; CDR3nt: TGTGCCAGCAGTGTCCGGCAGGGCGGCACTGAAGCTTTCTTT
len: 15; abundance: .; v_gene: TRBV5-4; j_gene: TRBJ2-3; d_gene: .; CDR3aa: CASSLESRVTDTQYF; CDR3nt: TGTGCCAGCAGCTTGGAATCTAGGGTTACAGATACGCAGTATTTT
len: 18; abundance: .; v_gene: TRBV6-4; j_gene: TRBJ1-5; d_gene: .; CDR3aa: CASSDSGNPQGSNQPQHF; CDR3nt: TGTGCCAGCAGTGACTCAGGAAACCCCCAGGGGAGCAATCAGCCCCAGCATTTT
len: 13; abundance: .; v_gene: TRBV4-1; j_gene: TRBJ2-5; d_gene: .; CDR3aa: CASSQAFQETQYF; CDR3nt: TGCGCCAGCAGCCAGGCGTTCCAAGAGACCCAGTACTTC
len: 13; abundance: .; v_gene: TRBV5-6; j_gene: TRBJ1-2; d_gene: .; CDR3aa: CASSWERGGGYTF; CDR3nt: TGTGCCAGCAGCTGGGAGCGGGGTGGTGGCTACACCTTC
len: 14; abundance: .; v_gene: TRBV4-2; j_gene: TRBJ2-7; d_gene: .; CDR3aa: CASSQGRSADEQYF; CDR3nt: TGTGCCAGCAGCCAAGGGAGATCTGCGGACGAGCAGTACTTC
len: 13; abundance: once; v_gene: TRBV18; j_gene: TRBJ1-4; d_gene: .; CDR3aa: CASSQGRDEKLFF; CDR3nt: TGTGCCAGCTCCCAAGGGCGGGATGAAAAACTGTTTTTT
len: 19; abundance: .; v_gene: TRBV4-3; j_gene: TRBJ2-1; d_gene: .; CDR3aa: CASSQDGAGAGQSYNEQFF; CDR3nt: TGCGCCAGCAGCCAAGATGGGGCCGGGGCGGGGCAGTCCTACAATGAGCAGTTCTTC
len: 13; abundance: .; v_gene: TRBV5-1; j_gene: TRBJ2-5; d_gene: .; CDR3aa: CASSFTAEETQYF; CDR3nt: TGCGCCAGCAGCTTTACAGCAGAAGAGACCCAGTACTTC
len: 16; abundance: .; v_gene: TRBV4-3; j_gene: TRBJ1-2; d_gene: .; CDR3aa: CASSQDYLQGSYGYTF; CDR3nt: TGCGCCAGCAGCCAAGATTACCTCCAGGGCAGCTATGGCTACACCTTC
len: 17; abundance: .; v_gene: TRBV11-2; j_gene: TRBJ1-1; d_gene: TRBD1; CDR3aa: CASSSLGQGPGGTEAFF; CDR3nt: TGTGCCAGCAGCTCACTGGGACAGGGGCCAGGCGGCACTGAAGCTTTCTTT
len: 16; abundance: .; v_gene: TRBV7-8; j_gene: TRBJ2-7; d_gene: .; CDR3aa: CASGLMRRLPTYEQYF; CDR3nt: TGTGCCAGCGGCCTTATGAGGAGGCTGCCAACCTACGAGCAGTACTTC
len: 15; abundance: .; v_gene: TRBV27; j_gene: TRBJ1-6; d_gene: .; CDR3aa: CASNRTRDANSPLHF; CDR3nt: TGTGCCAGCAACCGAACGCGGGACGCTAATTCACCCCTCCACTTT
len: 18; abundance: .; v_gene: TRBV28; j_gene: TRBJ1-2; d_gene: TRBD1; CDR3aa: CASSSPSGTGTINYGYTF; CDR3nt: TGTGCCAGCAGTTCACCATCCGGGACAGGGACCATCAACTATGGCTACACCTTC
len: 14; abundance: .; v_gene: TRBV19; j_gene: TRBJ2-1; d_gene: .; CDR3aa: CASSITNSYNEQFF; CDR3nt: TGTGCCAGTAGTATTACTAACAGCTACAATGAGCAGTTCTTC
len: 15; abundance: .; v_gene: TRBV6-5; j_gene: TRBJ2-5; d_gene: .; CDR3aa: CASSVTLGSQETQYF; CDR3nt: TGTGCCAGCAGCGTCACACTTGGGTCTCAAGAGACCCAGTACTTC
len: 15; abundance: .; v_gene: TRBV5-1; j_gene: TRBJ2-6; d_gene: .; CDR3aa: CASSLSSPGANVLTF; CDR3nt: TGCGCCAGCAGCTTGAGTTCCCCTGGGGCCAACGTCCTGACTTTC
len: 15; abundance: .; v_gene: TRBV11-3; j_gene: TRBJ2-1; d_gene: .; CDR3aa: CASSLVSGSYNEQFF; CDR3nt: TGTGCCAGCAGCTTAGTCTCAGGGAGTTACAATGAGCAGTTCTTC
len: 16; abundance: .; v_gene: TRBV11-2; j_gene: TRBJ2-1; d_gene: .; CDR3aa: CASSLRGSGEGNEQFF; CDR3nt: TGTGCCAGCAGCTTGAGAGGCAGCGGTGAGGGGAATGAGCAGTTCTTC
len: 17; abundance: .; v_gene: TRBV2; j_gene: TRBJ2-3; d_gene: .; CDR3aa: CASSEEWGAGSTDTQYF; CDR3nt: TGTGCCAGCAGTGAAGAATGGGGGGCAGGGAGTACAGATACGCAGTATTTT
len: 12; abundance: .; v_gene: TRBV30; j_gene: TRBJ1-5; d_gene: .; CDR3aa: CAQSTNNQPQHF; CDR3nt: TGTGCCCAAAGCACTAACAATCAGCCCCAGCATTTT
len: 13; abundance: .; v_gene: TRBV29-1; j_gene: TRBJ1-1; d_gene: TRBD1; CDR3aa: CSVGGTGASEAFF; CDR3nt: TGCAGCGTTGGAGGGACAGGGGCTTCGGAGGCTTTCTTT
len: 13; abundance: .; v_gene: TRBV7-7; j_gene: TRBJ1-1; d_gene: .; CDR3aa: CASGLKLNTEAFF; CDR3nt: TGTGCTAGCGGCTTAAAGCTGAACACTGAAGCTTTCTTT
len: 14; abundance: .; v_gene: TRBV7-9; j_gene: TRBJ1-1; d_gene: .; CDR3aa: CASSLGARNTEAFF; CDR3nt: TGTGCCAGCAGCTTAGGGGCCAGGAACACTGAAGCTTTCTTT
len: 12; abundance: .; v_gene: TRBV11-3; j_gene: TRBJ1-2; d_gene: .; CDR3aa: CASSLDQYGYTF; CDR3nt: TGTGCCAGCAGCTTAGATCAGTATGGCTACACCTTC
len: 19; abundance: .; v_gene: TRBV4-3; j_gene: TRBJ1-2; d_gene: .; CDR3aa: CASSYSSLGLPSFNYGYTF; CDR3nt: TGCGCCAGCAGCTACTCTTCCTTGGGACTTCCCTCGTTTAACTATGGCTACACCTTC
len: 15; abundance: .; v_gene: TRBV18; j_gene: TRBJ2-3; d_gene: TRBD2; CDR3aa: CASSPYVGGEGTQYF; CDR3nt: TGTGCCAGCTCACCTTACGTTGGAGGGGAGGGTACGCAGTATTTT
len: 14; abundance: .; v_gene: TRBV6-4; j_gene: TRBJ2-3; d_gene: .; CDR3aa: CASSDSWSTDTQYF; CDR3nt: TGTGCCAGCAGTGACTCTTGGAGCACAGATACGCAGTATTTT
len: 15; abundance: .; v_gene: TRBV6-4; j_gene: TRBJ2-7; d_gene: TRBD2; CDR3aa: CASSQQSGGYYEQYF; CDR3nt: TGTGCCAGCAGCCAACAGAGCGGGGGGTACTACGAGCAGTACTTC
len: 13; abundance: .; v_gene: TRBV10-3; j_gene: TRBJ2-1; d_gene: TRBD2; CDR3aa: CAISYGTRGEQFF; CDR3nt: TGTGCCATCAGTTACGGGACTAGAGGTGAGCAGTTCTTC
len: 15; abundance: once; v_gene: TRBV4-3; j_gene: TRBJ1-1; d_gene: .; CDR3aa: CASSQETNQRTEAFF; CDR3nt: TGCGCCAGCAGCCAAGAGACAAACCAGAGGACTGAAGCTTTCTTT
len: 15; abundance: .; v_gene: TRBV11-3; j_gene: TRBJ2-2; d_gene: TRBD1; CDR3aa: CASSPRDRWGGELFF; CDR3nt: TGTGCCAGCAGCCCCCGGGACAGGTGGGGCGGGGAGCTGTTTTTT
len: 17; abundance: .; v_gene: TRBV28; j_gene: TRBJ1-5; d_gene: .; CDR3aa: CASSERDLLQSNQPQHF; CDR3nt: TGTGCCAGCAGTGAGCGGGACCTCCTGCAGAGCAATCAGCCCCAGCATTTT
len: 15; abundance: .; v_gene: TRBV4-3; j_gene: TRBJ2-4; d_gene: TRBD1; CDR3aa: CASSQEGDRGNIQYF; CDR3nt: TGCGCCAGCAGCCAAGAGGGGGACAGGGGAAACATTCAGTACTTC
len: 13; abundance: once; v_gene: TRBV7-3; j_gene: TRBJ2-1; d_gene: .; CDR3aa: CASSLGFRSEQFF; CDR3nt: TGTGCCAGCAGCTTAGGTTTCCGGAGTGAGCAGTTCTTC